The clone carrying this T cell receptor (beta chain) was found many times. Its antigen remains unidentified. RNA transcripts were the template, and TCR beta CDR3 regions were amplified from them. The authors performed first-round RT-PCR with HTBI primers and then a second-round multiplex PCR. Using its own MiXCR run on the multiplex PCR reads, TCRdb lists one record per CDR3 protein. The sample gives over a million distinct CDR3 sequences, about two fifths of which show up once; 11% is in the top ten. These data belong to a study of Graves' ophthalmopathy and Graves' hyperthyroidism. Overall study results and limits: Blood samples also showed most expanded thyroid clonotypes exceeding 0.001 frequency.

The CDR3 runs to 15 residues. The germline V gene encodes CDR1 LGHNA and CDR2 YSLEER. V lost 4 bases and J lost 7, with 16 bases in between. Each hyperthyroidism patient was newly diagnosed, with under 2 months' duration, and aged 18 to 65. Sequenced input: peripheral blood or thyroid tissue (not recorded which). This TCR derives from an adult man with Graves' hyperthyroidism. The chain couples TRBV4-3 to TRBJ1-4; a weak D match, TRBD1 (5 bases). CDR3 residues: CASSPTAGDGEKLFF. Written as DNA, the CDR3 is TGCGCCAGCAGCCCGACCGCCGGGGACGGTGAAAAACTGTTTTTT.